The 30 T cell receptor beta chains below were found in one sample sequenced in a study of blood T cell repertoires in COVID-19. Some clones are missing from TCRdb's copy, which holds only in-frame ones; the method was immunoSEQ multiplex PCR. The sample yields about 73,000 clones, 65% to 90% seen once. What was sequenced was peripheral blood. The receptors stem from a woman aged 60-70 years with acute or convalescent COVID-19.

The genes are TRBV7-2 and TRBJ1-1; 9 bases are a match to TRBD1. This CDR3 region has 15 residues. Trimming cost V 4 bases and J 3 bases; bases outside gene matches: 6. The germline V gene encodes CDR1 SGHTA and CDR2 FQGNSA. For the CDR3, the DNA is TGTGCCAGCAGCTACTCGGGACAGGGCGACACTGAAGCTTTCTTT. This encodes CASSYSGQGDTEAFF.

This clone came up once. CDR3 sequence reads: CAWSERRGVDTGELFF. The DNA of the CDR3 is TGTGCCTGGAGTGAGCGGCGGGGGGTAGATACCGGGGAGCTGTTTTTT. This rearrangement joins TRBV30 to TRBJ2-2; TRBD2 aligns across 8 bases. The CDR3 is 16 residues long. Trimming cost V 1 base and J 5 bases; bases outside gene matches: 9. The germline V gene encodes CDR1 GTSNPN and CDR2 SVGIG (reference sequence).

This chain joins TRBV19 and TRBJ1-2; TRBD1 aligns across 7 bases. Germline CDR1 and CDR2: LNHDA and SQIVND (reference sequence). The CDR3 covers 13 residues. Trimming took 0 bases from V and 7 from J; bases not matched to a gene: 2. This chain's CDR3 is CASSIDNRGGYTF. The CDR3 coding sequence is TGTGCCAGTAGTATAGACAACAGGGGTGGCTACACCTTC.

The CDR3 nucleotides read TGCGCCAGCAGCTCCAGGACGACAGGGAGTAACACTGAAGCTTTCTTT. Residues: CASSSRTTGSNTEAFF. The chain carries TRBV5-1 and TRBJ1-1, with TRBD1 identical over 7 bases. The CDR3 extends over 16 amino acids. The germline CDR1 and CDR2 sequences are SGHRS and YFSETQ. V was pared by 3 bases and J by 2 bases, with 10 bases of the junction left unmatched.

The CDR3 DNA reads as TGTGCCAGCAGCTCAGGGACAGCGATTTATGGCTACACCTTC. Its protein product is CASSSGTAIYGYTF. The J gene is TRBJ1-2, the V gene TRBV11-2, with 7 nucleotides matching TRBD1. Germline V CDR1 and CDR2: SGHAT, FQNNGV. The V segment lost 4 bases and the J segment 5 bases; nucleotides outside the gene matches: 7. CDR3 size: 14 residues.

The gene calls are TRBV7-2 and TRBJ2-5; 10 bases map to TRBD2. Germline loops: CDR1 SGHTA, CDR2 FQGNSA. There are 13 residues in the CDR3. V was clipped by 7 bases and J by 7 bases; unmatched bases: 6. The CDR3 sequence is CASTSGGAGTQYF. Written as DNA, the CDR3 is TGTGCCAGCACCAGCGGGGGGGCGGGGACCCAGTACTTC. Full variable domain (remainder filled in from reference TRBV7-2 and TRBJ2-5): GAGVSQSPSNKVTEKGKDVELRCDPISGHTALYWYRQSLGQGLEFLIYFQGNSAPDKSGLPSDRFSAERTGGSVSTLTIQRTQQEDSAVYLCASTSGGAGTQYFGPGTRLLVL.

The chain is built from TRBV7-9 and TRBJ2-2; maybe TRBD2 (5 bases). The CDR3 totals 15 residues. The V gene lost 5 bases and the J gene lost 5 bases, with 15 bases spanning the gap. Germline-derived CDR1 and CDR2 are SEHNR and FQNEAQ (reference sequence). The CDR3 nucleotides read TGTGCCAGCAGCCGCGAAGCCCCGGGGACCGGGGAGCTGTTTTTT. Its protein product is CASSREAPGTGELFF.

This clone was detected only once. The rearrangement joins TRBV19 to TRBJ2-1; 14 nucleotides match TRBD2. The trim removed 1 base at V and 6 bases at J, leaving 2 bases unmatched. The CDR3 extends over 16 amino acids. CDR1 LNHDA and CDR2 SQIVND come from the germline V gene (reference sequence). As DNA, the CDR3 is TGTGCCAGTAGTATAGTAGGGACTAGCGGGGGCAATGAGCAGTTCTTC. Translation gives CASSIVGTSGGNEQFF.

This chain's CDR3 is CASSLGREQGANNEQFF. In nucleotides, the CDR3 is TGTGCCAGCAGCTTGGGTAGGGAGCAGGGGGCCAACAATGAGCAGTTCTTC. The V gene is TRBV5-6, the J gene TRBJ2-1; the match to TRBD1 covers 8 bases. There are 17 residues in the CDR3. CDR1 is SGHDT and CDR2 is YYEEEE in the germline V gene. V dropped 0 bases and J dropped 5; count of bases not matched to a gene: 10.

This chain's CDR3 is CASSVGTGGAKNIQYF. For the CDR3, the DNA is TGTGCCAGCAGCGTAGGAACAGGGGGAGCCAAAAACATTCAGTACTTC. V gene TRBV9 combines with J gene TRBJ2-4; 8 nucleotides align to TRBD1. CDR1 and CDR2 from the germline V gene are SGDLS and YYNGEE. This CDR3 comprises 16 residues. V dropped 0 bases and J dropped 0; count of bases not matched to a gene: 2. The whole variable domain, filled in from reference TRBV9 and TRBJ2-4, reads DSGVTQTPKHLITATGQRVTLRCSPRSGDLSVYWYQQSLDQGLQFLIQYYNGEERAKGNILERFSAQQFPDLHSELNLSSLELGDSALYFCASSVGTGGAKNIQYFGAGTRLSVL.

This clone was observed a handful of times. This sequence joins TRBV20-1 and TRBJ1-2; D gene unclear. V lost 3 bases and J 3 bases, leaving 5 bases between the germline ends. The length of the CDR3 is 11 residues. Germline values: CDR1 DFQATT, CDR2 SNEGSKA (reference sequence). The CDR3 DNA reads as TGCAGTGCTAGCGGGGACTATGGCTACACCTTC. Protein product: CSASGDYGYTF.

This chain connects TRBV12-3 or TRBV12-4 to TRBJ2-1; D gene unclear. Trimming shortened V by 2 bases and J by 9 bases, and 5 bases separated the two germline ends. CDR3 length: 11 residues. Here the CDR3 reads CASSLRGEQFF. The CDR3 nucleotides are TGTGCCAGCAGTTTACGCGGTGAGCAGTTCTTC.

The DNA of the CDR3 is TGCGCCAGCAGCCTTGGAACCGGGACAGGTTCCCCCGGGACTGAAGCTTTCTTT. It is translated as CASSLGTGTGSPGTEAFF. The chain employs TRBV5-1 and TRBJ1-1, with 8 bases identical to TRBD1. In germline, CDR1 is SGHRS, CDR2 YFSETQ. CDR3 length equals 18 residues. The V segment lost 4 bases and the J segment 5 bases; nucleotides outside the gene matches: 19.

This clone was seen just once. The rearrangement links TRBV24-1 to TRBJ2-2; 8 bases line up with TRBD1. The CDR3 consists of 15 residues. The trim removed 5 bases at V and 2 bases at J, leaving 3 bases unmatched. Germline V gene lookup returns CDR1 KGHDR and CDR2 SFDVKD. The CDR3 bases are TGTGCCACCAGTGGGACAGGGAGAAACACCGGGGAGCTGTTTTTT. Translation gives CATSGTGRNTGELFF.

The genes are TRBV5-4 and TRBJ1-1; D might be TRBD1 (5 bases). The CDR3 runs to 15 residues. Deletions cut 0 bases from V and 3 bases from J, with 12 bases between. Germline values: CDR1 SGHNT, CDR2 YYREEE (reference sequence). For the CDR3, the DNA is TGTGCCAGCAGCTTGGCCGATCAAGGGGACACTGAAGCTTTCTTT. It translates to CASSLADQGDTEAFF.

The rearrangement uses TRBV29-1 and TRBJ1-2, with TRBD1 matching over 9 bases. The junction had 7 bases not matched to a gene; V was cut back by 3 bases and J by 8 bases. The CDR3 length is 13 residues. Per germline, CDR1 SQVTM and CDR2 ANQGSEA. CDR3 loop: CSVDRDRVGGYTF. As DNA, the CDR3 is TGCAGCGTTGACAGGGACAGGGTGGGCGGCTACACCTTC.

The gene calls are TRBV2 and TRBJ1-2; 9 bases align to TRBD1. CDR3 length: 13 residues. The germline CDR1 and CDR2 sequences are SNHLY and FYNNEI. With V trimmed by 8 bases and J by 8 bases, 9 bases remained unmatched. The CDR3 DNA is TGTGCCAGCCTTCCCACAGGGGGCGGAGGCTACACCTTC. Its translation is CASLPTGGGGYTF. Full variable domain (missing parts from reference TRBV2 and TRBJ1-2): EPEVTQTPSHQVTQMGQEVILRCVPISNHLYFYWYRQILGQKVEFLVSFYNNEISEKSEIFDDQFSVERPDGSNFTLKIRSTKLEDSAMYFCASLPTGGGGYTFGSGTRLTVV.

The chain couples TRBV3-1 (or the pseudogene TRBV3-2) to TRBJ1-1, with 7 bases that match TRBD1. Germline V gives CDR1 LGHDT, CDR2 YNNKEL (reference sequence). The CDR3 runs 14 residues. Unmatched junction bases numbered 9, after V lost 2 bases and J lost 9 bases. CDR3 residues: CASSQPGQPSKAFF. The DNA of the CDR3 is TGTGCCAGCAGCCAACCGGGACAGCCAAGTAAAGCTTTCTTT.

CDR3 amino acids: CASSLYIAGHHSGNTIYF. CDR3 bases: TGTGCCAGCAGCCTTTACATAGCAGGGCACCACTCTGGAAACACCATATATTTT. The chain combines TRBV7-2 with TRBJ1-3, with D perhaps TRBD1 (5 bases). Trimming cost V 5 bases and J 0 bases, with 20 bases left between them. This CDR3 region has 18 residues. The germline gives CDR1 SGHTA, CDR2 FQGNSA. Drawing the rest from reference TRBV7-2 and TRBJ1-3, the complete variable domain is GAGVSQSPSNKVTEKGKDVELRCDPISGHTALYWYRQSLGQGLEFLIYFQGNSAPDKSGLPSDRFSAERTGGSVSTLTIQRTQQEDSAVYLCASSLYIAGHHSGNTIYFGEGSWLTVV.

The rearrangement links TRBV6-5 to TRBJ2-3, with 8 positions matching TRBD2. CDR1 and CDR2 (germline): MNHEY, SVGAGI. The CDR3 extends over 15 amino acids. The V gene end was trimmed by 3 bases and the J gene end by 2 bases; junction bases not matched to a gene: 4. The CDR3 sequence is CASSYWRGDTDTQYF. CDR3 sequence (DNA): TGTGCCAGCAGTTATTGGCGGGGGGACACAGATACGCAGTATTTT.

The V and J genes are TRBV7-3 and TRBJ1-2, with 9 bases lining up with TRBD1. The CDR3 covers 15 residues. V was clipped by 5 bases and J by 4 bases; unmatched bases: 8. Looked up from germline, CDR1 is SGHTA and CDR2 is FQGTGA. The CDR3 spells CASSVTGGAGYGYTF. CDR3 sequence (DNA): TGTGCCAGCAGCGTCACAGGGGGCGCGGGCTATGGCTACACCTTC.

The CDR3 reads CASSIVGGAGDTQYF. The CDR3 bases are TGTGCCAGTAGTATAGTTGGGGGGGCAGGGGATACGCAGTATTTT. V gene TRBV19 combines with J gene TRBJ2-3, with a possible D match to TRBD2 (7 bases). Trimming pared 1 base from V and 6 bases from J, leaving 14 bases between. Germline values: CDR1 LNHDA, CDR2 SQIVND (reference sequence). The CDR3 sequence is 15 residues long.

This clone has only a few counts. The genes are TRBV10-1 and TRBJ1-5; 8 bases line up with TRBD1. V was clipped by 3 bases and J by 5 bases; unmatched bases: 6. From germline, CDR1 is WNHNN and CDR2 SYGVQD (reference sequence). This CDR3 has 15 residues. The DNA for the CDR3 is TGCGCCAGCAGTGAAGAAGACAGGGGAGATCAGCCCCAGCATTTT. Translation gives CASSEEDRGDQPQHF.

For the CDR3, the DNA is TGTGCCAGCAGTGAACAGGGAAACTATGGCTACACCTTC. Translated: CASSEQGNYGYTF. The chain links TRBV2 to TRBJ1-2; D might be TRBD1 (5 bases). The germline V and J ends were trimmed by 2 bases and 2 bases, with 6 bases remaining between them. The CDR3 extends over 13 amino acids. Per germline, CDR1 SNHLY and CDR2 FYNNEI.

In the case of this clone: An end of the junction does not agree with germline; a read error may underlie this. The gene calls are TRBV5-1 and TRBJ2-7; 9 nucleotides match TRBD1. The CDR3 length is 12 residues. Germline lookup yields CDR1 SGHRS and CDR2 YFSETQ. CDR3 protein: CASSVQGAYDHF. The CDR3 DNA sequence: TGCGCCAGCAGCGTACAGGGGGCCTACGACCACTTC.

CDR3 DNA: TGTGCCAGCAGCCCCGCCGGGTCCCCTGAAGCTTTCTTT. This sequence encodes CASSPAGSPEAFF. The chain recombines TRBV11-3 with TRBJ1-1; D gene ambiguous. The CDR3 contains 13 residues. V was cut by 5 bases and J by 6 bases, with 13 bases left in between. Germline CDR1 and CDR2: SGHNT and YENEEA.

The gene calls are TRBV6-5 and TRBJ1-1; the D gene is possibly TRBD1 (6 bases). V was trimmed by 2 bases and J by 8 bases, leaving 15 bases between them. There are 14 residues in the CDR3. Germline V lookup: CDR1 MNHEY, CDR2 SVGAGI. CDR3 DNA sequence: TGTGCCAGCAGTTACCAACAAGGGGGGGCCGAAGCTTTCTTT. This translates into CASSYQQGGAEAFF.

The chain joins TRBV7-2 to TRBJ1-2, with D perhaps matching TRBD1 (6 bases). Germline CDR1 is SGHTA and CDR2 is FQGNSA. V shed 4 bases and J shed 1 base, with 19 bases lying between them. This CDR3 spans 17 amino acids. CDR3 in amino acids: CASSSFSRDTFNYGYTF. Here the CDR3 DNA reads TGTGCCAGCAGCTCCTTCTCCCGGGACACCTTTAACTATGGCTACACCTTC. The variable domain in full, completed from reference TRBV7-2 and TRBJ1-2, reads GAGVSQSPSNKVTEKGKDVELRCDPISGHTALYWYRQSLGQGLEFLIYFQGNSAPDKSGLPSDRFSAERTGGSVSTLTIQRTQQEDSAVYLCASSSFSRDTFNYGYTFGSGTRLTVV.

The sample holds a few counts of this clone. The chain combines TRBV21-1 with TRBJ1-6; TRBD1, as called in the table, went unchecked against the DNA. TRBV21-1 is a recognized pseudogene. The CDR3 consists of 15 residues. The CDR3 bases are TGTGCCAGCAACGAGGGGGGGACAGGTGGGTCACCCCTCCACTTT. Residues: CASNEGGTGGSPLHF.

This clone was picked up one time. The chain combines TRBV5-1 with TRBJ1-1, with D unclear. The V and J ends lost 7 bases and 5 bases respectively, with 15 bases between them. CDR3 length: 13 residues. CDR1 and CDR2 (germline): SGHRS, YFSETQ. In DNA, the CDR3 is TGCGCCAGCGGCCCCGGAGGGAGAACTGAAGCTTTCTTT. This translates into CASGPGGRTEAFF. Filled out from reference TRBV5-1 and TRBJ1-1, the complete variable domain reads KAGVTQTPRYLIKTRGQQVTLSCSPISGHRSVSWYQQTPGQGLQFLFEYFSETQRNKGNFPGRFSGRQFSNSRSEMNVSTLELGDSALYLCASGPGGRTEAFFGQGTRLTVV.